This T cell receptor (beta chain) was documented in a study of T cell responses to AZD1222 COVID-19 vaccine listed by TCRdb under 2021. In the study overall: AZD1222 recipients with second doses at about 4 weeks or about 12 weeks were pooled, because spike-specific TCR depth and breadth did not differ between schedules. Enrollment into the trials was organized by age into subgroups of 18-55, 56-69 and 70-plus years, and those subgroups contained approximately 150, 30 and 60 TCR-sequenced participants, respectively. A total of 230 to 250 trial participants underwent TCR sequencing, of whom some 210 received two doses of AZD1222 and some 26 received two doses of the MenACWY control vaccine.

V is clipped by 8 bases and J by 0 bases, and the sequence between their germline boundaries is 14 bases long. The germline V gene provides CDR1 MDHEN and CDR2 SYDVKM. Taken from cysteine to phenylalanine, the CDR3 has 15 residues. Only the CDR3 region is kept as DNA, spanning 45 bases read in frame from base 1. On this clone: What antigen it recognizes has not been identified. Base qualities are not recorded, but no much larger clone differs from it by a single base.

The CDR3 regions of human TCRbeta chains were subjected to immunosequencing. On the study's bioinformatics: Repertoire TCRs were matched against a reference library of SARS-CoV-2-specific TCRs generated with the MIRA antigen-specificity platform. Breadth was defined as the fraction of unique TCRs that were SARS-CoV-2-associated, and depth was defined as the fraction of total T cells that were SARS-CoV-2-associated. Each spike-specific TCR was assigned to its reactive spike region and to a CD4 or CD8 class using the MIRA data. Log10-transformed breadth and depth values were compared by one-way ANOVA with Sidak's multiple comparisons tests. TCRdb retrieved this table from immuneACCESS and kept in-frame rearrangements only. Not all clones are present; in checked studies, unresolved V genes account for under half, and no reason is known for the remainder. V and J calls and clone size follow that table, whereas D and trimming were derived from the DNA. The sample table shows about 100,000 clones, and 88% are seen once. About 1.7% of the sample comes from the top ten.

What the research found in general, with its limitations: Conclusions about previously exposed vaccinees are limited, since just 5 or 6 AZD1222 recipients were seropositive for SARS-CoV-2 at baseline. Vaccine-associated CD4 TCRs spanned the whole spike protein, with dominant responses in regions 160-218 and 743-854. After two AZD1222 doses, both the breadth and the depth of spike-specific TCRs were significantly higher than at day 0 and than in MenACWY recipients. The 56-69-year group was small, and its depth increase did not reach significance, likely because of low power. Because no samples from the day 14 peak response were available, repertoires could be characterized only after the peak T cell response. Reportedly, close to half of the unique spike-specific TCRs recognized epitopes lying outside the regions that are mutated in the B.1.351 and B.1.1.7 variants. Participants were mostly white British and included more females than males, and it was suggested by the authors that clonal diversity may have been underestimated.

The sample's time point label, in plain terms: baseline before first vaccination. The vaccinee samples were drawn from two UK trials, COV001 and COV002, one of which was a single-blind randomized controlled phase 2/3 trial testing AZD1222 (ChAdOx1 nCoV-19) in healthy adults. Trial participant PBMC samples were collected at day 0 and day 28 after the second dose for TCRbeta chain sequencing. The rearranged chain carries TRBV28 and TRBJ2-1; no D segment can be confidently identified. The TCR comes from an adult in good health. The source material was peripheral blood, sampled on day 0 of AZD1222 vaccination. The base sequence is TGTGCCAGCCATACTCTCGGTAGCTCCTACAATGAGCAGTTCTTC. Translation gives CASHTLGSSYNEQFF.